The 26 T cell receptor beta chains listed next were all sequenced from one sample in a study of cytomegalovirus exposure and HLA in healthy donors. Primers included in the PCR were 60 Vbeta and 13 Jbeta primers. This table comes from immunoSEQ multiplex PCR, and its TCRdb copy is limited to in-frame clones, with some not included. The data hold about 90,000 clones, with approximately 84% observed a single time. The sample taken for sequencing was PBMCs. Every receptor here comes from a young man in good health and CMV-seronegative.

V and J are TRBV9 and TRBJ1-5; D call uncertain. CDR1 and CDR2 from the germline V gene are SGDLS and YYNGEE. V shed 0 bases and J shed 1 base, with 8 bases lying between them. The length of the CDR3 is 15 residues. CDR3 region: CASSVAGLSNQPQHF. The DNA for the CDR3 is TGTGCCAGCAGCGTAGCCGGTTTGAGCAATCAGCCCCAGCATTTT.

The V gene is TRBV7-2, the J gene TRBJ1-2, with 7 nucleotides matching TRBD1. This CDR3 contains 12 residues. Germline CDR1 reads SGHTA; CDR2 reads FQGNSA. V lost 4 bases, J lost 8 bases, and 4 bases stayed unmatched. The CDR3: CASSSQGSGYTF. CDR3 nucleotides: TGTGCCAGCAGCTCACAGGGGTCAGGCTACACCTTC.

CDR3 region: CAWGQSVAQHF. The CDR3 bases are TGTGCCTGGGGCCAATCAGTTGCCCAGCATTTT. The rearrangement joins TRBV30 to TRBJ1-5; no clear D gene. This CDR3 region has 11 residues. Germline values: CDR1 GTSNPN, CDR2 SVGIG (reference sequence). With 5 bases removed from V and 11 bases from J, the gap between germline ends came to 13 bases.

This chain links TRBV7-9 with TRBJ2-1, with 10 bases aligning to TRBD2. The V segment lost 2 bases and the J segment 8 bases; nucleotides outside the gene matches: 9. The CDR3 consists of 16 residues. Per the germline V gene, CDR1 is SEHNR and CDR2 is FQNEAQ (reference sequence). This CDR3 reads CASSLLSRLAGDEQFF. The CDR3, as DNA: TGTGCCAGCAGCTTATTGTCTCGGCTAGCGGGAGATGAGCAGTTCTTC.

The genes are TRBV7-2 and TRBJ2-5; D call uncertain. V was pared by 4 bases and J by 2 bases, with 11 bases between. The V gene's germline CDR1 is SGHTA and CDR2 FQGNSA. The CDR3 contains 14 residues. Here the CDR3 reads CASSSGSLQETQYF. The CDR3 DNA reads TGTGCCAGCAGCTCCGGGTCATTACAAGAGACCCAGTACTTC.

The genes are TRBV19 and TRBJ1-4, with 7 nucleotides matching TRBD1. CDR1 and CDR2 (germline): LNHDA, SQIVND (reference sequence). This CDR3 is built from 14 residues. V trimming: 6 bases; J trimming: 11 bases; junction bases outside the gene matches: 12. In nucleotides, the CDR3 is TGTGCCAGTAGATCACAGGGGTATAACGAGAAACTGTTTTTT. This codes for CASRSQGYNEKLFF.

This clone was counted between two and nine times. The chain links TRBV6-1 to TRBJ2-5; 7 nucleotides line up with TRBD1. The germline V gene has CDR1 MNHNS and CDR2 SASEGT. The CDR3 runs to 13 residues. V lost 1 base and J lost 10; bases outside the gene matches: 6. The CDR3: CASSEGQGVDQYF. In DNA form, the CDR3 reads TGTGCCAGCAGTGAAGGACAGGGTGTGGACCAGTACTTC.

This clone was seen more than once but under ten times. V gene TRBV7-8 combines with J gene TRBJ1-4; D remains ambiguous. V dropped 2 bases and J dropped 3 bases, with 10 bases sitting between them. CDR1 SGHVS and CDR2 FQNEAQ come from the germline V gene. This CDR3 region has 15 residues. The CDR3 DNA reads TGTGCCAGCAGCTTATATTGGAGGGCTAATGAAAAACTGTTTTTT. Amino acids: CASSLYWRANEKLFF.

The chain recombines TRBV2 with TRBJ2-7; no definite D call. Trimming took 5 bases from V and 3 from J, leaving 11 bases between them. Per the germline V gene, CDR1 is SNHLY and CDR2 is FYNNEI. The CDR3 is made up of 13 amino acids. The DNA for the CDR3 is TGTGCCAGCAGTCAGGATAAGGTCTACGAGCAGTACTTC. Translating it yields CASSQDKVYEQYF.

This clone occurred a few times. In DNA form, the CDR3 reads TGCGCCAGCAGCTGGACCGGGACTCCCGCAAGGCGCAGCTCCTACGAGCAGTACTTC. This encodes CASSWTGTPARRSSYEQYF. The V call is TRBV5-1, the J call TRBJ2-7; TRBD2 is a possible D gene (6 bases). Germline CDR1 reads SGHRS; CDR2 reads YFSETQ. This CDR3 has 19 residues. V was trimmed by 3 bases and J by 0 bases, leaving 25 bases between them.

The chain joins TRBV10-3 to TRBJ1-4, with unresolved D. Deletions cut 0 bases from V and 5 bases from J, with 10 bases between. The CDR3 has 15 residues. Germline-derived CDR1 and CDR2 are ENHRY and SYGVKD. CDR3 sequence (DNA): TGTGCCATCAGTGAGTCGAACGGGAGGAATGAAAAACTGTTTTTT. It codes for CAISESNGRNEKLFF.

The chain recombines TRBV6-5 with TRBJ2-2; 7 bases agree with TRBD2. V gave up 5 bases and J gave up 6 bases; unmatched junction bases: 9. The CDR3 extends over 15 amino acids. Germline V gives CDR1 MNHEY, CDR2 SVGAGI. The CDR3 here is CASSSPGGDAGELFF. In DNA form, the CDR3 reads TGTGCCAGCAGTAGCCCGGGGGGAGACGCCGGGGAGCTGTTTTTT.

The chain links TRBV19 to TRBJ2-7; D not resolved. V was pared by 4 bases and J by 3 bases, with 10 bases between. CDR3 length: 13 residues. Germline loops: CDR1 LNHDA, CDR2 SQIVND (reference sequence). The CDR3 sequence is CASSNQKYYEQYF. The DNA for the CDR3 is TGTGCCAGTAGTAATCAGAAATACTACGAGCAGTACTTC.

The sample holds a few counts of this clone. This chain uses TRBV19 with TRBJ1-5, with TRBD1 identical over 7 bases. CDR1 is LNHDA and CDR2 is SQIVND in the germline V gene (reference sequence). Losses at the gene ends were 8 bases for V and 2 bases for J; bases not matched to a gene: 3. The length of the CDR3 is 13 residues. The CDR3: CASQGQGNQPQHF. DNA for the CDR3: TGTGCCAGTCAAGGACAGGGCAATCAGCCCCAGCATTTT.

This sequence joins TRBV9 and TRBJ1-2; perhaps TRBD1 as D (5 bases). V gave up 4 bases and J gave up 8 bases, with 15 bases separating them. This CDR3 is 13 amino acids long. Germline assignment: CDR1 SGDLS and CDR2 YYNGEE. The CDR3 nucleotides are TGTGCCAGCAGCCCTCCAGTGGCAGGGGGCTACACCTTC. Amino acid sequence: CASSPPVAGGYTF.

This chain uses TRBV7-9 with TRBJ1-3; tentatively, D is TRBD1 (6 bases). Per germline, CDR1 SEHNR and CDR2 FQNEAQ (reference sequence). The CDR3 totals 15 residues. V dropped 6 bases and J dropped 0 bases, with 12 bases sitting between them. The chain's CDR3 is CASRPGTISGNTIYF. The CDR3 nucleotides read TGTGCCAGCAGACCCGGGACAATCTCTGGAAACACCATATATTTT. Full variable domain (missing parts from reference TRBV7-9 and TRBJ1-3): DTGVSQNPRHKITKRGQNVTFRCDPISEHNRLYWYRQTLGQGPEFLTYFQNEAQLEKSRLLSDRFSAERPKGSFSTLEIQRTEQGDSAMYLCASRPGTISGNTIYFGEGSWLTVV.

This clone has just one count. V usage is TRBV10-3 and J usage is TRBJ1-1; D gene uncertain. Between the trimmed V and J ends, which lost 11 bases and 1 base, there was a span of 17 bases. The CDR3 runs to 14 residues. The germline V gene encodes CDR1 ENHRY and CDR2 SYGVKD. The CDR3, as DNA: TGTGCCCATAGCCAAAGTTACGAGAACACTGAAGCTTTCTTT. It codes for CAHSQSYENTEAFF.

This chain connects TRBV5-1 to TRBJ2-1, with TRBD2 as a possible D gene (6 bases). Trimming took 3 bases from V and 0 from J, leaving 13 bases between them. This CDR3 spans 16 amino acids. The germline V gene has CDR1 SGHRS and CDR2 YFSETQ. The CDR3, as DNA: TGCGCCAGCAGCTGGGATTTAGCGGTCTCCTACAATGAGCAGTTCTTC. Translation: CASSWDLAVSYNEQFF.

The V gene is TRBV6-4, the J gene TRBJ2-2; 9 bases match TRBD2. The trim removed 4 bases at V and 2 bases at J, leaving 8 bases unmatched. The CDR3 covers 17 residues. CDR1 and CDR2 from the germline V gene are MRHNA and SNTAGT. CDR3 amino acids: CASSALAGWTNTGELFF. CDR3 DNA sequence: TGTGCCAGCAGTGCCCTAGCGGGGTGGACCAACACCGGGGAGCTGTTTTTT.

The chain links TRBV28 to TRBJ1-2; 7 nucleotides agree with TRBD1. The V segment lost 4 bases and the J segment 3 bases; nucleotides outside the gene matches: 8. CDR3 length: 15 residues. Germline assignment: CDR1 MDHEN and CDR2 SYDVKM. The CDR3 loop is CASSSTTGWDYGYTF. The CDR3, as DNA: TGTGCCAGCAGTTCTACGACAGGGTGGGACTATGGCTACACCTTC.

This clone was picked up one time. The chain uses TRBV27 and TRBJ1-1, with D tentatively TRBD1 (5 bases). Trimming left V 6 bases short and J 1 base short, with 12 bases between. The length of the CDR3 is 14 residues. CDR1 is MNHEY and CDR2 is SMNVEV in the germline V gene (reference sequence). CDR3 loop: CASRPGLRNTEAFF. The CDR3 DNA follows: TGTGCCAGCAGGCCGGGACTCAGGAACACTGAAGCTTTCTTT.

This clone was seen only a few times. The chain carries TRBV9 and TRBJ2-3, with TRBD1 as a possible D gene (6 bases). Germline CDR1 reads SGDLS; CDR2 reads YYNGEE. Trimming stripped 4 bases from V and 0 bases from J, with 9 bases between. CDR3 length equals 14 residues. DNA for the CDR3: TGTGCCAGCAGCCTTACAGGGAGCACAGATACGCAGTATTTT. Amino acids: CASSLTGSTDTQYF.

The chain is built from TRBV19 and TRBJ1-2; no firm D call. Germline V gene lookup returns CDR1 LNHDA and CDR2 SQIVND (reference sequence). The V gene lost 9 bases and the J gene lost 5 bases, with 13 bases spanning the gap. CDR3 length equals 12 residues. In DNA, the CDR3 is TGTGCCAGCGACAATAATAAATATGGCTACACCTTC. It specifies CASDNNKYGYTF.

For the CDR3, the DNA is TGCGCCAGCAGTGAGAACCTTCGAGGGGGTAGCAATCAGCCCCAGCATTTT. As protein: CASSENLRGGSNQPQHF. The rearrangement links TRBV10-2 to TRBJ1-5; a possible D gene is TRBD1 (6 bases). Trimming left V 2 bases short and J 0 bases short, with 14 bases between. Germline CDR1 is WSHSY and CDR2 is SAAADI. The CDR3 loop spans 17 amino acids.

This clone was detected only once. The rearrangement uses TRBV29-1 and TRBJ1-2; perhaps TRBD1 as D (6 bases). Germline V gene lookup returns CDR1 SQVTM and CDR2 ANQGSEA. Between the trimmed V and J ends, which lost 6 bases and 8 bases, there was a span of 13 bases. The CDR3 sequence is 11 residues long. CDR3 DNA: TGCAGCGTCTACAGGGTAGAGGGCTACACCTTC. It encodes CSVYRVEGYTF.

This clone was seen only once. The chain employs TRBV4-2 and TRBJ1-2, with 9 bases fitting TRBD1. The CDR3 runs 14 residues. Germline CDR1 is LGHNA and CDR2 is YNFKEQ. Losses at the gene ends were 3 bases for V and 7 bases for J; bases not matched to a gene: 6. The CDR3 loop is CASSQPGQGSGYTF. DNA for the CDR3: TGTGCCAGCAGCCAGCCGGGACAGGGATCTGGCTACACCTTC.